This T cell receptor beta chain was observed in a study of T cells in Graves' hyperthyroidism and ophthalmopathy. Trimming left V 5 bases short and J 5 bases short, with 16 bases between. The CDR3 covers 15 residues. Germline CDR1 reads SGHTS; CDR2 reads YDEGEE. TCR beta CDR3 region amplification was performed from RNA transcripts. TCR CDR3 regions were first amplified by RT-PCR with HTBI primers. TCRdb re-derived calls from the multiplex PCR reads in MiXCR, one entry per CDR3 protein. The sample consists of 450,000 to 600,000 distinct CDR3 sequences, around 15% of them appearing once. This TCR was sampled from a woman in her 40s with Graves' hyperthyroidism. The sequencing sample was made of blood. The rearrangement joins TRBV5-8 to TRBJ2-2; a possible D gene is TRBD1 (6 bases). CDR3 loop: CASRPRGTRTGELFF. The CDR3 DNA reads TGTGCCAGCAGACCTAGGGGGACCAGGACCGGGGAGCTGTTTTTT.